Shown below are 28 T cell receptor beta chains from a single sample sequenced in a study of blood T cells in healthy people across ages (dated by TCRdb to between 2015 and 2017). Library prep was done by 5' RACE. The sequencing machine was an Illumina HiSeq 2500. A second 7 to 11 cycle PCR used a sample-barcoded 5' primer and a J-beta primer mix. The raw public data were reprocessed by TCRdb itself: fastp quality trimming at Q25, MiXCR clonotype calling, in-frame beta chains only. For every CDR3 protein sequence, its rows merge into one entry that carries the most common genes and DNA. The sample table lists over a million distinct CDR3 sequences, roughly 24% of them with a count of one. The top ten hold approximately 0.75% of the sample. This sample also appeared in a second study, on T cells of mothers and their children.

Sequencing input: blood. These receptors all stem from a girl aged 2-10 years in good health.

In this sample, this clonotype turned up a few times. CDR3 region: CASSLTGGLENIQYF. The CDR3 DNA follows: TGTGCCAGCAGCCTTACAGGGGGTTTGGAAAACATTCAGTACTTC. The rearrangement uses TRBV6-5 and TRBJ2-4; 8 nucleotides match TRBD1. The CDR3 extends over 15 amino acids. Germline assignment: CDR1 MNHEY and CDR2 SVGAGI. V lost 6 bases and J lost 5; bases outside the gene matches: 9.

This clonotype appeared a few times. The chain has TRBV6-5 and TRBJ2-1, with D perhaps matching TRBD2 (6 bases). Germline CDR1 reads MNHEY; CDR2 reads SVGAGI. V was clipped by 2 bases and J by 7 bases, with 15 bases between them. This CDR3 is 15 amino acids long. The CDR3 protein is CASSYEEGGVNEQFF. The CDR3 nucleotides read TGTGCCAGCAGTTACGAAGAGGGAGGAGTGAATGAGCAGTTCTTC.

This clonotype was observed a handful of times. The chain employs TRBV12-3 or TRBV12-4 and TRBJ2-2; 9 nucleotides align to TRBD1. With 7 bases clipped from V and 6 bases from J, the junction kept 6 bases outside the gene matches. The CDR3 runs 14 residues. Here the CDR3 DNA reads TGTGCCAGCACGCCGACAGGGGGTCCCGGGGAGCTGTTTTTT. It specifies CASTPTGGPGELFF.

This chain uses TRBV14 with TRBJ2-3; no definite D call. This CDR3 has 14 amino acids. Germline CDR1 is SGHDN and CDR2 is FVKESK. Between the trimmed V and J ends, which lost 0 bases and 5 bases, there was a span of 9 bases. In DNA form, the CDR3 reads TGTGCCAGCAGCCAAGATTCACTGGTAGATACGCAGTATTTT. It encodes CASSQDSLVDTQYF.

V is TRBV27 and J is TRBJ2-7; unclear D gene. Trimming cost V 6 bases and J 7 bases, with 10 bases left between them. CDR1 is MNHEY, CDR2 SMNVEV, per germline (reference sequence). The CDR3 is 11 amino acids. The CDR3: CASRDGREQYF. In nucleotides, the CDR3 is TGTGCCAGCAGGGATGGCCGAGAGCAGTACTTC.

The chain carries TRBV9 and TRBJ1-1; D unresolved. Germline CDR1 and CDR2: SGDLS and YYNGEE. The V end lost 0 bases, the J end lost 0 bases, and 12 bases lay between the germline ends. The CDR3 length is 16 residues. CDR3 DNA sequence: TGTGCCAGCAGCGTAGCTCTAACAGCTCTGAACACTGAAGCTTTCTTT. Its protein product is CASSVALTALNTEAFF.

Only a few counts were recorded for this clonotype. This chain joins TRBV2 and TRBJ2-2; D is unclear. The germline gives CDR1 SNHLY, CDR2 FYNNEI. Trimming removed 1 base at V and 4 bases at J, with 4 bases between. This CDR3 has 13 residues. The CDR3 here is CASSEVRTGELFF. The CDR3 region has the DNA TGTGCCAGCAGTGAAGTACGCACCGGGGAGCTGTTTTTT. Full variable domain (outside the CDR3, taken from reference TRBV2 and TRBJ2-2): EPEVTQTPSHQVTQMGQEVILRCVPISNHLYFYWYRQILGQKVEFLVSFYNNEISEKSEIFDDQFSVERPDGSNFTLKIRSTKLEDSAMYFCASSEVRTGELFFGEGSRLTVL.

This chain joins TRBV4-1 and TRBJ2-5; no reliable D call. This CDR3 spans 16 amino acids. V was trimmed by 4 bases and J by 2 bases, leaving 17 bases between them. Germline-derived CDR1 and CDR2 are MGHRA and YSYEKL. CDR3 protein: CASSLQTPGTQETQYF. CDR3 nucleotides: TGCGCCAGCAGCCTACAGACGCCCGGAACACAAGAGACCCAGTACTTC.

The gene calls are TRBV24-1 and TRBJ1-5; D not resolved. Germline-derived CDR1 and CDR2 are KGHDR and SFDVKD. V lost 5 bases and J lost 4, with 5 bases in between. This CDR3 has 12 residues. Here the CDR3 DNA reads TGTGCCACCAGTGGAATTAATCAGCCCCAGCATTTT. Translation gives CATSGINQPQHF.

This chain links TRBV29-1 with TRBJ2-6; D is unclear. Germline CDR1 SQVTM, CDR2 ANQGSEA. The CDR3 runs to 16 residues. Between the trimmed V and J ends, which lost 7 bases and 0 bases, there was a span of 16 bases. For the CDR3, the DNA is TGCAGCGGGAAACAGAGAACGAGCTCTGGGGCCAACGTCCTGACTTTC. Translating gives CSGKQRTSSGANVLTF.

This clonotype was seen more than once but under ten times. J is TRBJ2-2 and V is TRBV5-6, with 7 positions matching TRBD2. From germline, CDR1 is SGHDT and CDR2 YYEEEE. This CDR3 region has 16 residues. With V trimmed by 2 bases and J by 2 bases, 6 bases remained unmatched. The chain's CDR3 is CASSFIPGGNTGELFF. The CDR3 nucleotides are TGTGCCAGCAGCTTCATCCCGGGAGGTAACACCGGGGAGCTGTTTTTT.

The genes are TRBV5-1 and TRBJ2-5; D perhaps matches TRBD1 (6 bases). CDR1 is SGHRS, CDR2 YFSETQ, per germline. This CDR3 is built from 15 residues. Trimming shortened V by 1 base and J by 3 bases, and 13 bases separated the two germline ends. As DNA, the CDR3 is TGCGCCAGCAGCTTGCGTGGGACAAGGGAAGAGACCCAGTACTTC. The encoded protein is CASSLRGTREETQYF.

The V gene is TRBV10-3, the J gene TRBJ1-2; D uncertain. V was pared by 0 bases and J by 6 bases, with 8 bases between. Germline CDR1 is ENHRY and CDR2 is SYGVKD. The CDR3 runs to 13 residues. The CDR3: CAISESRLHGYTF. The CDR3 DNA reads as TGTGCCATCAGTGAGTCCAGACTTCATGGCTACACCTTC.

This clonotype has more than one count but fewer than ten. The chain employs TRBV7-2 and TRBJ1-5; 7 nucleotides line up with TRBD1. This CDR3 is built from 13 residues. Per the germline V gene, CDR1 is SGHTA and CDR2 is FQGNSA. Trimming cost V 5 bases and J 7 bases; bases outside gene matches: 5. CDR3 protein: CASSPTGQQPQHF. The CDR3, as DNA: TGTGCCAGCAGCCCGACAGGGCAGCAGCCCCAGCATTTT.

The rearrangement joins TRBV7-2 to TRBJ1-2, with D uncertain. Germline CDR1 and CDR2: SGHTA and FQGNSA. Trimming took 5 bases from V and 5 from J, leaving 15 bases between them. The CDR3 runs to 14 residues. The CDR3 spells CASSRHSGSYGYTF. Written as DNA, the CDR3 is TGTGCCAGCAGCCGCCATTCAGGCAGTTATGGCTACACCTTC.

This clonotype was observed a handful of times. This chain joins TRBV6-5 and TRBJ2-2; D may correspond to TRBD1 or TRBD2 (5 bases each). This CDR3 is 14 amino acids long. V was shortened by 8 bases and J by 1 base, with 11 bases between the two germline ends. The germline gives CDR1 MNHEY, CDR2 SVGAGI. CDR3 residues: CASLGAENTGELFF. The CDR3 bases are TGTGCCAGCCTCGGGGCTGAGAACACCGGGGAGCTGTTTTTT.

This clonotype was counted a few times. V gene TRBV29-1 combines with J gene TRBJ2-5, with D tentatively TRBD2 (5 bases). The closer fit of TRBJ2-1 to the DNA end suggests the J call may be wrong. Germline V gene data show CDR1 as SQVTM and CDR2 as ANQGSEA. The CDR3 sequence is 13 residues long. The CDR3 reads CSAHTSSYNEQFF. As DNA, the CDR3 is TGCAGCGCTCACACTAGTTCGTACAATGAGCAGTTCTTC.

The chain employs TRBV6-2 or TRBV6-3 and TRBJ1-5, with 10 nucleotides matching TRBD1. Germline V lookup: CDR1 MNHEY, CDR2 SVGEGT. V was clipped by 4 bases and J by 6 bases; unmatched bases: 6. This CDR3 is 15 amino acids long. CDR3 bases: TGTGCCAGCAGTTTCGGACAGGGGGTAATTCAGCCCCAGCATTTT. Protein: CASSFGQGVIQPQHF.

The V gene is TRBV6-5, the J gene TRBJ1-4, with D maybe TRBD1 (6 bases). CDR3 length: 13 amino acids. Germline lookup yields CDR1 MNHEY and CDR2 SVGAGI. V dropped 2 bases and J dropped 9 bases, with 10 bases sitting between them. The DNA of the CDR3 is TGTGCCAGCAGTTACACTGACAGGCAAAAACTGTTTTTT. Its translation: CASSYTDRQKLFF.

This clonotype was observed a few times. The V gene is TRBV4-2, the J gene TRBJ2-1; D not certain. Germline CDR1 is LGHNA and CDR2 is YNFKEQ. The V end lost 2 bases, the J end lost 8 bases, and 10 bases lay between the germline ends. This CDR3 contains 13 residues. The CDR3 DNA sequence: TGTGCCAGCAGCCAACAACAGAGTGATGAGCAGTTCTTC. It translates to CASSQQQSDEQFF.

J is TRBJ2-1 and V is TRBV29-1, with D possibly called TRBD1 or TRBD2 (6 bases each). V was shortened by 7 bases and J by 6 bases, with 13 bases between the two germline ends. Per germline, CDR1 SQVTM and CDR2 ANQGSEA. The CDR3 contains 12 residues. The CDR3: CSGRGHSNEQFF. CDR3 DNA sequence: TGCAGCGGGAGGGGACATTCCAATGAGCAGTTCTTC.

The genes are TRBV4-3 and TRBJ2-1; 7 bases agree with TRBD1. TRBJ2-7 matches the DNA end more closely, so the J call is doubtful. The CDR3 sequence is 13 residues long. Germline-derived CDR1 and CDR2 are LGHNA and YSLEER. In DNA, the CDR3 is TGCGCCAGCAGCCGGGACAGTCGAAACGAGCAGTACTTC. It specifies CASSRDSRNEQYF.

The chain couples TRBV24-1 to TRBJ2-1; 9 positions agree with TRBD2. CDR3 length: 16 residues. CDR1 KGHDR and CDR2 SFDVKD come from the germline V gene. With 3 bases clipped from V and 7 bases from J, the junction kept 9 bases outside the gene matches. DNA of the CDR3: TGTGCCACCAGTGATGGGACTAGCATGTCGTTGAATGAGCAGTTCTTC. Translating gives CATSDGTSMSLNEQFF.

V and J are TRBV5-4 and TRBJ2-5; the D gene is possibly TRBD2 (6 bases). The CDR3 is 14 amino acids. Germline loops: CDR1 SGHNT, CDR2 YYREEE (reference sequence). V was shortened by 4 bases and J by 5 bases, with 15 bases between the two germline ends. In DNA, the CDR3 is TGTGCCAGCAGCATCGTGGGGGGTGGGGAGACCCAGTACTTC. It is translated as CASSIVGGGETQYF. Based on the CDR3 plus reference TRBV5-4 and TRBJ2-5, the full variable domain is ETGVTQSPTHLIKTRGQQVTLRCSSQSGHNTVSWYQQALGQGPQFIFQYYREEENGRGNFPPRFSGLQFPNYSSELNVNALELDDSALYLCASSIVGGGETQYFGPGTRLLVL.

V gene TRBV25-1 combines with J gene TRBJ1-5, with D tentatively TRBD1 (5 bases). The CDR3 consists of 15 residues. Trimming took off 2 bases at V and 7 bases at J, with 15 bases between the two ends. Germline-derived CDR1 and CDR2 are MGHDK and SYGVNS. CDR3 nucleotide sequence: TGTGCCAGCAGTGAAGGGACCTCTTCGACGCAGCCCCAGCATTTT. Its protein product is CASSEGTSSTQPQHF.

This chain joins TRBV27 and TRBJ1-2; unclear D gene. Deletions cut 0 bases from V and 0 bases from J, with 11 bases between. In germline, CDR1 is MNHEY, CDR2 SMNVEV (reference sequence). The CDR3 has 16 amino acids. The CDR3 here is CASSLSVAGANYGYTF. The CDR3 DNA reads as TGTGCCAGCAGTTTATCGGTGGCCGGAGCTAACTATGGCTACACCTTC.

The rearrangement uses TRBV4-1 and TRBJ2-7; 9 nucleotides match TRBD2. The CDR3 totals 15 residues. Germline CDR1 reads MGHRA; CDR2 reads YSYEKL. V lost 2 bases, J lost 5 bases, and 7 bases stayed unmatched. The CDR3 here is CASSQNSGSLHEQYF. CDR3 nucleotide sequence: TGCGCCAGCAGCCAAAATAGCGGGAGCCTCCACGAGCAGTACTTC.

The chain combines TRBV29-1 with TRBJ2-3; D is perhaps TRBD1 (5 bases). This CDR3 spans 12 amino acids. Germline V gives CDR1 SQVTM, CDR2 ANQGSEA. V was cut by 7 bases and J by 2 bases, with 10 bases left in between. The CDR3 coding sequence is TGCAGCGGACAGAGTGTCACAGATACGCAGTATTTT. It yields the protein CSGQSVTDTQYF.